This entry is about one T cell receptor (beta chain). TCRdb independently ran MiXCR on the 5' RACE reads; one entry per CDR3 protein. The table lists about 240,000 distinct CDR3 sequences, more than 8% of them singletons. The germline V gene encodes CDR1 ENHRY and CDR2 SYGVKD. V dropped 3 bases and J dropped 0 bases, with 5 bases sitting between them. The CDR3 spans 13 residues. The data are from a study of T-cell memory formation after mild COVID-19. This chain links TRBV10-3 with TRBJ1-1; D is unresolved. The sample was PBMCs or a T cell subset sorted from them (not recorded which). This clonotype was sampled from a man aged 18 to 35 who had mild COVID-19 (a few samples of this study predate the infection). Cell type and time point are not known. The CDR3 reads CAISEELNTEAFF. CDR3 DNA: TGTGCCATCAGTGAAGAGCTGAACACTGAAGCTTTCTTT.